This T cell receptor (beta chain) was identified in a study of blood T cell repertoires in COVID-19. Some clones are missing from TCRdb's copy, which holds only in-frame ones; the method was immunoSEQ multiplex PCR. The table includes some 49,000 clones, over 90% detected once. The sample comprised peripheral blood. This clonotype originated in a man between 60 and 70 years old with COVID-19, enrolled during active disease.

The CDR3 region is CASTRDRAANEKLFF. The CDR3 nucleotides read TGTGCCAGCACCCGGGACAGGGCGGCTAATGAAAAACTGTTTTTT. The V and J genes are TRBV6-5 and TRBJ1-4, with 9 nucleotides matching TRBD1. V dropped 7 bases and J dropped 3; count of bases not matched to a gene: 6. Germline CDR1 is MNHEY and CDR2 is SVGAGI. CDR3 length: 15 amino acids.